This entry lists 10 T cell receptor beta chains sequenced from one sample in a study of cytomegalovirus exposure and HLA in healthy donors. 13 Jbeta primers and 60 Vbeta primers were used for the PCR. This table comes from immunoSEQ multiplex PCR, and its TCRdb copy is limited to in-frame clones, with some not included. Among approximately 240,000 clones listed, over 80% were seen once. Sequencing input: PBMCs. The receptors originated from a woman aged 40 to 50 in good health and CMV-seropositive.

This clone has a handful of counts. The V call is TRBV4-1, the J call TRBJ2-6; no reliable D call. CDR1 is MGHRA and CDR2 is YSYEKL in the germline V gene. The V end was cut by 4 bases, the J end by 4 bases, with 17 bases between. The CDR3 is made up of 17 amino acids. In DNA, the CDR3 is TGCGCCAGCAGCCGACTCCTTTACGTCGCCGGGGCCAACGTCCTGACTTTC. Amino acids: CASSRLLYVAGANVLTF.

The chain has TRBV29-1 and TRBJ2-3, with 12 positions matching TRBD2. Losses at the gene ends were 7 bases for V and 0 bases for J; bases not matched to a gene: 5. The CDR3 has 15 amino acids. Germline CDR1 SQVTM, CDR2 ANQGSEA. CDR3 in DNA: TGCAGCGCTTCCGGGACTAGCGGGAGCACAGATACGCAGTATTTT. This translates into CSASGTSGSTDTQYF.

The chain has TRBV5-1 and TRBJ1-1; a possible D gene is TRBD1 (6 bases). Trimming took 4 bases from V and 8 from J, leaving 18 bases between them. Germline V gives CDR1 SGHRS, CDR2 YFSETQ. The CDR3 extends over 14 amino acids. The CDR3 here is CASSKGGGAVEAFF. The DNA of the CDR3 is TGCGCCAGCAGCAAGGGGGGGGGCGCAGTCGAAGCTTTCTTT. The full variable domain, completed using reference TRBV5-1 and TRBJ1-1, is KAGVTQTPRYLIKTRGQQVTLSCSPISGHRSVSWYQQTPGQGLQFLFEYFSETQRNKGNFPGRFSGRQFSNSRSEMNVSTLELGDSALYLCASSKGGGAVEAFFGQGTRLTVV.

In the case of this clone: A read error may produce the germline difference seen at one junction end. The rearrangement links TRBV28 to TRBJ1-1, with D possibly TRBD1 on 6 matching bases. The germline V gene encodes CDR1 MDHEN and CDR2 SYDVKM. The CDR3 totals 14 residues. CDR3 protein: CASSRGALNAEAFF. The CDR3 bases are TGTGCCAGCAGTCGGGGGGCTCTGAACGCTGAAGCTTTCTTT.

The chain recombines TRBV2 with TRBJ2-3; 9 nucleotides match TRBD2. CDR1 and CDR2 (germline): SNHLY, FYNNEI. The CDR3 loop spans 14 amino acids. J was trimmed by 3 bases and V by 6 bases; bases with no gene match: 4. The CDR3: CASSKGLATDTQYF. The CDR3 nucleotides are TGTGCCAGCAGCAAGGGACTAGCAACAGATACGCAGTATTTT.

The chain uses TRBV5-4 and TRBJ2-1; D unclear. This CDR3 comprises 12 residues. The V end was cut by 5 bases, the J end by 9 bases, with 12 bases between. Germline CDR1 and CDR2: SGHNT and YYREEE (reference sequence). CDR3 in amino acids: CASSPWSGEQFF. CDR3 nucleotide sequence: TGTGCCAGCAGTCCTTGGTCGGGTGAGCAGTTCTTC.

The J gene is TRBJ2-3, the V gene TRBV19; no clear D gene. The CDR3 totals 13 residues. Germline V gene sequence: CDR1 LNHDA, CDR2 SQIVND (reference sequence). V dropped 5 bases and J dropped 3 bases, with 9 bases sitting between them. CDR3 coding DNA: TGTGCCAGTAGTGCAGGTATGACAGATACGCAGTATTTT. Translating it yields CASSAGMTDTQYF.

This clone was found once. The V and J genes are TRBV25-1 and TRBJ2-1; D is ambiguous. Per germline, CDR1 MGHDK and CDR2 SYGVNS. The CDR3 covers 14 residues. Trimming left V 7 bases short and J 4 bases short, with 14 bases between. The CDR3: CASNLPTGYNEQFF. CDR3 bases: TGTGCCAGCAACCTCCCCACGGGTTACAATGAGCAGTTCTTC.

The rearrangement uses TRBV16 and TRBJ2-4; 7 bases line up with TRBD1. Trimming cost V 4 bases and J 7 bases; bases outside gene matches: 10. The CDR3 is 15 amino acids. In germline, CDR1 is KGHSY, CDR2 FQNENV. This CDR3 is CASSPGTAKGNIQYF. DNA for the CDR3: TGTGCCAGCAGCCCGGGGACAGCCAAAGGGAACATTCAGTACTTC.

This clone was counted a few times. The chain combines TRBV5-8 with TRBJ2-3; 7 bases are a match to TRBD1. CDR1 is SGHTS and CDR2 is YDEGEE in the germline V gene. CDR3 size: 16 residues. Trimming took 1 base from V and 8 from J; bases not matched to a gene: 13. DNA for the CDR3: TGTGCCAGCAGCTTGAGGGGGCGACTTGAAGGATTTACGCAGTATTTT. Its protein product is CASSLRGRLEGFTQYF.